This T cell receptor beta chain was identified during a study of blood T cell repertoires in COVID-19. Study information: The analysed material was cDNA or gDNA that came from T cells, B-cell-depleted T cells, or PBMCs.

This CDR3 has 15 residues. V dropped 1 base and J dropped 7; count of bases not matched to a gene: 7. Germline V lookup: CDR1 SGHTA, CDR2 FQGNSA. Per the original data handling: Estimated nucleated cell counts came from reference gene primer amplification. Only in-frame clones appear in the TCRdb table, and some are missing; sequencing was by immunoSEQ multiplex PCR. V and J calls and clone size are as listed in that table; D and trimming were resolved from the DNA. The sample contains about 200,000 clones, about 88% of which appear only once. This clone was seen a single time. Followed longitudinally, the Seattle patients had been enrolled during active infection.

The genes are TRBV7-2 and TRBJ2-3, with TRBD1 matching 8 bases. Sequencing input: peripheral blood. This clonotype originated in a man in his fifties with COVID-19, enrolled during active disease. CDR3 amino acids: CASSLEGQGVNTQYF. As DNA, the CDR3 is TGTGCCAGCAGCTTAGAAGGACAGGGTGTAAATACGCAGTATTTT.